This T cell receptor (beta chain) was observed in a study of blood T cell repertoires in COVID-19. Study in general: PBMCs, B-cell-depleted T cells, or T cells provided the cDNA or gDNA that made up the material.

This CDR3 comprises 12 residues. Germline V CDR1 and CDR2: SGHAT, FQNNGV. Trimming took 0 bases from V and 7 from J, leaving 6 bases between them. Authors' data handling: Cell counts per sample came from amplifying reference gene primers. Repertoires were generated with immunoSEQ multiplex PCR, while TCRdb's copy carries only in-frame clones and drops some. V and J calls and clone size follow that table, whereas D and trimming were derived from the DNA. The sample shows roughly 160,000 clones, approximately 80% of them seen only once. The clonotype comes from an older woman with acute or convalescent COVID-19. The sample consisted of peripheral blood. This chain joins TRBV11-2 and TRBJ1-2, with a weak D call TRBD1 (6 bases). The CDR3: CASSLDRGGYTF. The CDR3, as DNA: TGTGCCAGCAGCTTAGACAGGGGTGGCTACACCTTC. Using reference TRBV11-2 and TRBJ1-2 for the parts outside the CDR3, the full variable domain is EAGVAQSPRYKIIEKRQSVAFWCNPISGHATLYWYQQILGQGPKLLIQFQNNGVVDDSQLPKDRFSAERLKGVDSTLKIQPAKLEDSAVYLCASSLDRGGYTFGSGTRLTVV.